This TCR beta chain was documented in a study of blood T cell repertoires in COVID-19. Per the authors' pipeline: Estimated nucleated cell counts came from reference gene primer amplification. The assay was immunoSEQ multiplex PCR, and TCRdb's table has in-frame clones only and misses some. Clonal size and the V and J genes are those of that table, whereas D and trimming came from the DNA. Of some 200,000 clones listed, roughly 80% are singletons. This clone has just a few counts. CDR1 is KGHDR and CDR2 is SFDVKD in the germline V gene. V dropped 3 bases and J dropped 6; count of bases not matched to a gene: 7. CDR3 length: 16 residues.

The chain uses TRBV24-1 and TRBJ2-3, with 11 nucleotides matching TRBD1. The sequence derives from a woman aged 65 to 85 with acute or convalescent COVID-19. The specimen sequenced was peripheral blood. The CDR3 here is CATSDLGTGGQDTQYF. The CDR3 bases are TGTGCCACCAGTGATCTCGGGACAGGGGGTCAGGATACGCAGTATTTT.